This T cell receptor beta chain was captured by sequencing in a study of T cell responses to AZD1222 COVID-19 vaccine. Notes on the study in general: Most donors were white British, females outnumbered males, and clonal diversity was possibly underestimated. Spike-specific TCR breadth and depth grew following two AZD1222 doses. Spike was spanned by vaccine-associated CD4 TCRs, which were dominant at 160-218 and 743-854. Without day 14 samples, only post-peak T cell repertoires were studied.

Concerning this clone itself: Its antigen remains unknown.

Sequencing used immunoSEQ multiplex PCR; TCRdb keeps in-frame clones, though not all of them. The table lists approximately 68,000 clones, 85% to 90% of them singletons. The CDR3 spans 14 residues. Germline values: CDR1 SEHNR, CDR2 FQNEAQ (reference sequence). Trimming took off 1 base at V and 5 bases at J, with 11 bases between the two ends. Specimen: peripheral blood, collected 28 days after the second dose of the MenACWY control vaccine. The rearrangement uses TRBV7-9 and TRBJ1-2; D perhaps matches TRBD1 (5 bases). This clonotype originated in an adult who received the MenACWY meningococcal vaccine as a control. The CDR3 nucleotides read TGTGCCAGCAGCTTAGATCGGGACGCGTATGGCTACACCTTC. It is translated as CASSLDRDAYGYTF.